One sample yielded the 26 T cell receptor beta chains listed below, sequenced in a study of cytomegalovirus exposure and HLA in healthy donors. Sequencing used immunoSEQ multiplex PCR; TCRdb keeps in-frame clones, though not all of them. The table shows about 400,000 clones, with around 86% occurring only once. Sample: PBMCs. Receptors were obtained from a woman aged 18-29 years in good health and CMV-seronegative.

The chain couples TRBV11-2 to TRBJ2-7, with TRBD1 matching over 7 bases. V dropped 4 bases and J dropped 4; count of bases not matched to a gene: 16. The CDR3 has 17 residues. CDR1 is SGHAT, CDR2 FQNNGV, per germline. CDR3 protein: CASSSTGTGSQAYEQYF. The CDR3, as DNA: TGTGCCAGCAGCTCGACAGGGACCGGTTCCCAAGCATACGAGCAGTACTTC.

V gene TRBV28 combines with J gene TRBJ1-2; 9 nucleotides match TRBD1. Trimming removed 6 bases from V and 1 base from J; junction bases left unmatched: 3. The CDR3 spans 14 residues. Germline V gene sequence: CDR1 MDHEN, CDR2 SYDVKM. CDR3 coding DNA: TGTGCCAGCAGCAGACAGGGGGTTAACTATGGCTACACCTTC. This translates into CASSRQGVNYGYTF.

The chain has TRBV9 and TRBJ1-1, with TRBD1 matching over 9 bases. V lost 0 bases and J lost 4; bases outside the gene matches: 10. Germline V gives CDR1 SGDLS, CDR2 YYNGEE. This CDR3 is 17 amino acids long. CDR3 sequence: CASSVATGTGRGTEAFF. The CDR3 nucleotides are TGTGCCAGCAGCGTAGCTACCGGGACAGGGCGGGGCACTGAAGCTTTCTTT.

The chain uses TRBV7-3 and TRBJ2-1; 14 bases fit TRBD2. Trimming cost V 5 bases and J 6 bases; bases outside gene matches: 6. Germline CDR1 and CDR2: SGHTA and FQGTGA. This CDR3 contains 16 residues. In nucleotides, the CDR3 is TGTGCCAGCAGCAGGGGACTAGCGGGAGACGGCAATGAGCAGTTCTTC. The encoded protein is CASSRGLAGDGNEQFF.

This chain links TRBV7-2 with TRBJ1-1; no firm D call. Trimming took off 5 bases at V and 4 bases at J, with 8 bases between the two ends. Germline-derived CDR1 and CDR2 are SGHTA and FQGNSA. The CDR3 sequence is 12 residues long. CDR3 region: CASSRLGTEAFF. Written as DNA, the CDR3 is TGTGCCAGCAGCCGTCTAGGCACTGAAGCTTTCTTT.

The gene calls are TRBV7-9 and TRBJ2-2; D gene uncertain. V dropped 3 bases and J dropped 6 bases, with 5 bases sitting between them. This CDR3 is built from 12 residues. Germline V gene lookup returns CDR1 SEHNR and CDR2 FQNEAQ (reference sequence). The CDR3 loop is CASSFGAGELFF. For the CDR3, the DNA is TGTGCCAGCAGCTTCGGAGCCGGGGAGCTGTTTTTT.

This chain connects TRBV2 to TRBJ2-1, with D possibly matching TRBD1 (5 bases). There are 15 residues in the CDR3. V lost 4 bases to trimming and J lost 2 bases, with 12 bases between them. CDR1 is SNHLY, CDR2 FYNNEI, per germline. Written as DNA, the CDR3 is TGTGCCAGCAGTGCAGGGCCAATAACCTACAATGAGCAGTTCTTC. This translates into CASSAGPITYNEQFF.

The V and J genes are TRBV30 and TRBJ2-7; 7 positions match TRBD2. The V segment lost 2 bases and the J segment 0 bases; nucleotides outside the gene matches: 4. The V gene's germline CDR1 is GTSNPN and CDR2 SVGIG (reference sequence). The CDR3 covers 14 residues. The CDR3 here is CAWSRRGSSYEQYF. In nucleotides, the CDR3 is TGTGCCTGGAGTCGGCGGGGGAGCTCCTACGAGCAGTACTTC. Full variable domain (remainder filled in from reference TRBV30 and TRBJ2-7): SQTIHQWPATLVQPVGSPLSLECTVEGTSNPNLYWYRQAAGRGLQLLFYSVGIGQISSEVPQNLSASRPQDRQFILSSKKLLLSDSGFYLCAWSRRGSSYEQYFGPGTRLTVT.

The chain has TRBV13 and TRBJ2-3, with D perhaps matching TRBD2 (5 bases). This CDR3 contains 18 residues. From germline, CDR1 is PRHDT and CDR2 FYEKMQ (reference sequence). V lost 1 base to trimming and J lost 0 bases, with 17 bases between them. CDR3 sequence: CASSLASRETPSTDTQYF. The CDR3 DNA reads TGTGCCAGCAGCTTAGCGTCTCGGGAAACACCTAGCACAGATACGCAGTATTTT.

The V call is TRBV27, the J call TRBJ1-5; D might be TRBD1 (5 bases). The CDR3 has 17 amino acids. The germline V gene has CDR1 MNHEY and CDR2 SMNVEV (reference sequence). V lost 5 bases and J 4 bases, leaving 21 bases between the germline ends. CDR3: CASSAFLPGRENQPQHF. The DNA of the CDR3 is TGTGCCAGCAGTGCATTCCTACCGGGACGGGAGAATCAGCCCCAGCATTTT.

The gene calls are TRBV6-6 and TRBJ2-1; TRBD1 might be the D (8 bases). V was shortened by 4 bases and J by 10 bases, with 17 bases between the two germline ends. CDR1 is MNHNY, CDR2 SVGAGI, per germline (reference sequence). The CDR3 sequence is 14 residues long. The CDR3 region is CASSSPGQGGEQFF. In DNA, the CDR3 is TGTGCCAGCAGTTCCCCCGGACAGGGAGGGGAGCAGTTCTTC.

This clone was detected only once. The junction differs from germline at one of its ends, possibly a read error. The chain has TRBV2 and TRBJ2-7, with TRBD2 as a possible D gene (7 bases). There are 11 residues in the CDR3. The germline CDR1 and CDR2 sequences are SNHLY and FYNNEI. Here the CDR3 reads CASSVWRGGNF. The CDR3 DNA follows: TGTGCCAGCAGTGTTTGGAGGGGGGGAAACTTC. Supplemented by reference TRBV2 and TRBJ2-7, the full variable domain reads EPEVTQTPSHQVTQMGQEVILRCVPISNHLYFYWYRQILGQKVEFLVSFYNNEISEKSEIFDDQFSVERPDGSNFTLKIRSTKLEDSAMYFCASSVWRGGNFGPGTRLTVT.

The rearrangement joins TRBV4-1 to TRBJ1-2; D not certain. V shed 4 bases and J shed 8 bases, with 20 bases lying between them. The V gene's germline CDR1 is MGHRA and CDR2 YSYEKL. The CDR3 totals 15 residues. Here the CDR3 DNA reads TGCGCCAGCAGCCTAACAGAGAGACTTCGAGGGGGCTACACCTTC. It is translated as CASSLTERLRGGYTF.

For the CDR3, the DNA is TGTGCCAGCTCACCACCCGCAGGGGACGAGCAGTACTTC. Protein sequence: CASSPPAGDEQYF. This chain links TRBV18 with TRBJ2-7; D possibly corresponds to TRBD1 (6 bases). V dropped 0 bases and J dropped 5 bases, with 8 bases sitting between them. This CDR3 comprises 13 residues. Looked up from germline, CDR1 is KGHSH and CDR2 is LQKENI.

Here the CDR3 reads CASSLTDPSGEQYF. The CDR3 region has the DNA TGTGCCAGCAGTTTGACAGACCCTTCGGGCGAGCAGTACTTC. The rearrangement uses TRBV6-5 and TRBJ2-7; D may be TRBD1 (5 bases). The CDR3 is 14 residues long. The V and J ends lost 4 bases and 6 bases respectively, with 16 bases between them. Germline V lookup: CDR1 MNHEY, CDR2 SVGAGI.

The chain combines TRBV5-6 with TRBJ2-1; TRBD2 might be the D (6 bases). Trimming shortened V by 4 bases and J by 7 bases, and 12 bases separated the two germline ends. CDR1 and CDR2 from the germline V gene are SGHDT and YYEEEE. This CDR3 is 13 amino acids long. This CDR3 is CASSAGTVNEQFF. In DNA form, the CDR3 reads TGTGCCAGCAGCGCCGGGACTGTTAATGAGCAGTTCTTC.

The chain carries TRBV28 and TRBJ2-7; 7 bases are a match to TRBD1. V shed 5 bases and J 4 bases; nucleotides not matched to a gene: 17. The CDR3 length is 17 residues. Germline lookup yields CDR1 MDHEN and CDR2 SYDVKM. CDR3 sequence: CASSPASVSQGPYEQYF. The CDR3 DNA follows: TGTGCCAGCAGTCCCGCTTCGGTGTCACAGGGGCCATACGAGCAGTACTTC.

This clone occurred once. This rearrangement joins TRBV28 to TRBJ2-5; D gene uncertain. CDR1 and CDR2 (germline): MDHEN, SYDVKM. V was trimmed by 8 bases and J by 5 bases, leaving 12 bases between them. The CDR3 length is 12 residues. The CDR3 protein is CASRPGGETQYF. CDR3 nucleotides: TGTGCCAGCCGCCCGGGTGGGGAGACCCAGTACTTC.

For this clone: Other nucleotide sequences in the sample specify the same CDR3. V gene TRBV4-1 combines with J gene TRBJ2-3, with D maybe TRBD1 (5 bases). Per the germline V gene, CDR1 is MGHRA and CDR2 is YSYEKL. With 1 base removed from V and 0 bases from J, the gap between germline ends came to 8 bases. This CDR3 has 15 amino acids. Here the CDR3 reads CASSQVRGSTDTQYF. CDR3 DNA sequence: TGCGCCAGCAGCCAAGTAAGGGGTAGCACAGATACGCAGTATTTT.

The genes are TRBV27 and TRBJ2-3; D remains unclear. This CDR3 is 15 amino acids long. Germline V gene lookup returns CDR1 MNHEY and CDR2 SMNVEV (reference sequence). V was trimmed by 5 bases and J by 0 bases, leaving 12 bases between them. Here the CDR3 reads CASSTTRLSTDTQYF. As DNA, the CDR3 is TGTGCCAGCAGTACAACCAGACTCAGCACAGATACGCAGTATTTT.

DNA for the CDR3: TGCGCCAGCAGCTTGGAGCTAGCGGGGGTGAGGGTTACGCAGTATTTT. Protein product: CASSLELAGVRVTQYF. The rearrangement joins TRBV5-1 to TRBJ2-3; 10 bases map to TRBD2. The ends lost 0 bases at V and 8 bases at J; junction bases unmatched: 9. The germline gives CDR1 SGHRS, CDR2 YFSETQ. The CDR3 has 16 amino acids.

The J gene is TRBJ2-5, the V gene TRBV5-1, with a tentative D call TRBD2 (5 bases). The end of the DNA fits TRBJ2-7 better, so the J call may be wrong. The CDR3 is 14 amino acids. Germline V lookup: CDR1 SGHRS, CDR2 YFSETQ. The CDR3: CASSSLDFPYEQYF. The DNA for the CDR3 is TGCGCCAGCAGCTCATTGGACTTTCCCTACGAGCAGTACTTC.

This clone was counted once. This chain connects TRBV6-6 to TRBJ1-5; 8 nucleotides match TRBD1. CDR3 length equals 16 residues. Germline V CDR1 and CDR2: MNHNY, SVGAGI (reference sequence). The trim removed 2 bases at V and 3 bases at J, leaving 6 bases unmatched. The CDR3 bases are TGTGCCAGCAGTTACGCCGACAGGGGACCCAATCAGCCCCAGCATTTT. Its translation: CASSYADRGPNQPQHF.

This chain links TRBV28 with TRBJ1-3; a weak D match, TRBD1 (6 bases). The CDR3 consists of 14 residues. V was pared by 6 bases and J by 0 bases, with 9 bases between. Per germline, CDR1 MDHEN and CDR2 SYDVKM. The CDR3 DNA follows: TGTGCCAGCAGGGGACACCACTCTGGAAACACCATATATTTT. This gives the protein CASRGHHSGNTIYF. Using reference TRBV28 and TRBJ1-3 for the parts outside the CDR3, the full variable domain is DVKVTQSSRYLVKRTGEKVFLECVQDMDHENMFWYRQDPGLGLRLIYFSYDVKMKEKGDIPEGYSVSREKKERFSLILESASTNQTSMYLCASRGHHSGNTIYFGEGSWLTVV.

The chain recombines TRBV29-1 with TRBJ1-1; D not resolved. V lost 4 bases and J lost 4, with 7 bases in between. CDR3 size: 11 residues. Germline values: CDR1 SQVTM, CDR2 ANQGSEA. CDR3 nucleotide sequence: TGCAGCGTTGTGGTCGGCACTGAAGCTTTCTTT. Its protein is CSVVVGTEAFF.

CDR3 nucleotide sequence: TGTGCCAGCAGCCGCGTAGGGGATTGGGGTCAGCCCCAGCATTTT. Translating gives CASSRVGDWGQPQHF. V usage is TRBV6-6 and J usage is TRBJ1-5; a possible D gene is TRBD1 (5 bases). Trimming stripped 6 bases from V and 6 bases from J, with 18 bases between. Per germline, CDR1 MNHNY and CDR2 SVGAGI (reference sequence). This CDR3 has 15 residues.